The rows below give T cell receptor beta chains drawn from one sample of a study of chemoradiotherapy in HPV16-positive cancers. Method: immunoSEQ multiplex PCR; TCRdb's copy keeps in-frame clones and lacks some. Here the sample spans tens of thousands of clones, about nine tenths being singletons. The sequenced sample was blood, obtained from a patient who underwent chemoradiotherapy. Every receptor here comes from a human donor with HPV-associated anogenital cancer. Each CDR3 is given with its conserved first and last residue. The order of the fields is clone size, J gene, D gene, V gene, CDR3 protein, CDR3 DNA. The D gene is left open where the match is weak. Clone size appears in some rows only: once, few, many, or a class for an expanded clone.

abundance: .; j_gene: TRBJ1-1; d_gene: .; v_gene: TRBV9; CDR3aa: CASSGDGVNTEAFF; CDR3nt: TGTGCCAGCAGCGGGGATGGGGTGAACACTGAAGCTTTCTTT
abundance: few; j_gene: TRBJ1-1; d_gene: .; v_gene: TRBV10-3; CDR3aa: CAISESSAPTTFF; CDR3nt: TGTGCCATCAGTGAGTCTTCAGCGCCGACGACTTTCTTT
abundance: .; j_gene: TRBJ1-6; d_gene: .; v_gene: TRBV25-1; CDR3aa: CASSTGHYNSPLHF; CDR3nt: TGTGCCAGCAGTACGGGACACTATAATTCACCCCTCCACTTT
abundance: .; j_gene: TRBJ2-1; d_gene: .; v_gene: TRBV4-1; CDR3aa: CATSHANEQFF; CDR3nt: TGCGCTACGAGTCACGCCAATGAGCAGTTCTTC
abundance: .; j_gene: TRBJ2-5; d_gene: .; v_gene: TRBV9; CDR3aa: CASSVGSGGGQETQYF; CDR3nt: TGTGCCAGCAGCGTAGGGAGCGGAGGGGGCCAGGAGACCCAGTACTTC
abundance: few; j_gene: TRBJ1-1; d_gene: .; v_gene: TRBV2; CDR3aa: CASSAHLGTEAFF; CDR3nt: TGTGCCAGCAGTGCACATCTAGGCACTGAAGCTTTCTTT
abundance: .; j_gene: TRBJ1-4; d_gene: .; v_gene: TRBV5-6; CDR3aa: CASSLTGSNEKLFF; CDR3nt: TGTGCCAGCAGCTTGACAGGATCTAATGAAAAACTGTTTTTT
abundance: .; j_gene: TRBJ1-2; d_gene: .; v_gene: TRBV11-2; CDR3aa: CASSFGGAGYGYTF; CDR3nt: TGTGCCAGCAGCTTCGGGGGCGCAGGCTATGGCTACACCTTC
abundance: .; j_gene: TRBJ2-1; d_gene: .; v_gene: TRBV9; CDR3aa: CASSVSGSYNEQFF; CDR3nt: TGTGCCAGCAGCGTAAGCGGCTCCTACAATGAGCAGTTCTTC
abundance: .; j_gene: TRBJ2-7; d_gene: .; v_gene: TRBV28; CDR3aa: CASSPHEASSYEQYF; CDR3nt: TGTGCCAGCAGCCCCCACGAGGCGAGCTCCTACGAGCAGTACTTC
abundance: .; j_gene: TRBJ1-3; d_gene: .; v_gene: TRBV10-3; CDR3aa: CAISGSQLSGNTIYF; CDR3nt: TGTGCCATCAGTGGATCACAGCTCTCTGGAAACACCATATATTTT
abundance: .; j_gene: TRBJ2-5; d_gene: .; v_gene: TRBV6-5; CDR3aa: CASSPRGGETQYF; CDR3nt: TGTGCCAGCAGTCCTCGAGGTGGGGAGACCCAGTACTTC
abundance: .; j_gene: TRBJ2-1; d_gene: .; v_gene: TRBV15; CDR3aa: CATSRVYNEQFF; CDR3nt: TGTGCCACCAGCCGGGTCTACAATGAGCAGTTCTTC
abundance: few; j_gene: TRBJ1-5; d_gene: TRBD1; v_gene: TRBV2; CDR3aa: CASSEVQTGGRWQPQHF; CDR3nt: TGTGCCAGCAGTGAAGTACAAACAGGGGGGAGGTGGCAGCCCCAGCATTTT
abundance: .; j_gene: TRBJ2-5; d_gene: .; v_gene: TRBV6-5; CDR3aa: CASSYSRDGKTQYF; CDR3nt: TGTGCCAGCAGTTACTCGAGGGATGGTAAGACCCAGTACTTC
abundance: .; j_gene: TRBJ1-1; d_gene: .; v_gene: TRBV10-3; CDR3aa: CAISDNAGNTEAFF; CDR3nt: TGTGCCATCAGTGATAATGCAGGGAACACTGAAGCTTTCTTT
abundance: .; j_gene: TRBJ2-7; d_gene: .; v_gene: TRBV2; CDR3aa: CASRASKGLTLYEQYF; CDR3nt: TGTGCCAGCAGAGCCTCAAAGGGTCTAACCCTTTACGAGCAGTACTTC
abundance: once; j_gene: TRBJ2-1; d_gene: .; v_gene: TRBV5-6; CDR3aa: CASSLSSGEQFF; CDR3nt: TGTGCCAGCAGCTTGTCTTCAGGTGAGCAGTTCTTC
abundance: .; j_gene: TRBJ2-7; d_gene: .; v_gene: TRBV27; CDR3aa: CASSSPPRGNYEQYF; CDR3nt: TGTGCCAGCAGTTCGCCCCCTAGGGGAAACTACGAGCAGTACTTC
abundance: .; j_gene: TRBJ1-6; d_gene: .; v_gene: TRBV27; CDR3aa: CASKRWGASDSPLHF; CDR3nt: TGTGCCAGCAAAAGGTGGGGGGCTTCGGATTCACCCCTCCACTTT
abundance: .; j_gene: TRBJ1-1; d_gene: .; v_gene: TRBV5-6; CDR3aa: CASSLVNEAFF; CDR3nt: TGTGCCAGCAGCTTGGTCAATGAAGCTTTCTTT
abundance: .; j_gene: TRBJ2-3; d_gene: TRBD1; v_gene: TRBV6-6; CDR3aa: CASSYPGGGTDTQYF; CDR3nt: TGTGCCAGCAGTTACCCAGGGGGCGGCACAGATACGCAGTATTTT
abundance: .; j_gene: TRBJ1-4; d_gene: .; v_gene: TRBV10-3; CDR3aa: CAIKGGVNEKLFF; CDR3nt: TGTGCCATCAAGGGTGGGGTGAATGAAAAACTGTTTTTT
abundance: .; j_gene: TRBJ2-7; d_gene: .; v_gene: TRBV10-3; CDR3aa: CALRMEGASYEQYF; CDR3nt: TGTGCCCTCCGGATGGAGGGCGCGTCCTACGAGCAGTACTTC
abundance: .; j_gene: TRBJ2-3; d_gene: .; v_gene: TRBV4-2; CDR3aa: CASSQGITDTQYF; CDR3nt: TGTGCCAGCAGCCAAGGCATCACAGATACGCAGTATTTT
abundance: .; j_gene: TRBJ1-4; d_gene: .; v_gene: TRBV6-1; CDR3aa: CASRVANEKLFF; CDR3nt: TGTGCCAGCAGGGTCGCGAATGAAAAACTGTTTTTT